This TCR beta chain was obtained from a study of blood T cell repertoires in COVID-19. Generated by immunoSEQ multiplex PCR, the TCRdb table keeps only in-frame clones and is missing some. Of approximately 81,000 clones listed, roughly 90% are singletons. V gave up 0 bases and J gave up 4 bases, with 14 bases separating them. CDR1 and CDR2 (germline): SGDLS, YYNGEE. CDR3 length: 16 residues. The sequence was collected from a woman aged 45-65 years with acute COVID-19. Sequencing was done on a sample of PBMCs or T cells enriched from blood (not recorded which). The rearrangement joins TRBV9 to TRBJ2-1, with a tentative D call TRBD2 (5 bases). The CDR3 DNA reads as TGTGCCAGCAGCGTAGGAGGGAACGGGAATTACAATGAGCAGTTCTTC. Translated: CASSVGGNGNYNEQFF.